These T cell receptor beta chains were read from a single sample in a study of vaccination effects on CD4 cells after COVID-19. Antigens of these TCRs are unknown. Profiling relied on immunoSEQ multiplex PCR, and the TCRdb table lists in-frame clones only, not all of them. The sample holds tens of thousands of clones; more than 60% are singletons and the top ten take about a quarter. Sequenced here: CD4+ T cells from PBMCs cultured with HCoV-OC43 spike peptides, sampled before COVID-19 vaccination. The source is a human donor who received a COVID-19 vaccine. The CDR3 runs from the conserved cysteine through the conserved F or W. A D gene is named only where the DNA matches it firmly. Not all rows give a size; the values are once, few, many and, for expanded clones, a class.

>13|-|TRBJ2-2|-|TRBV28
CATQGLGTGELFF
TGTGCCACCCAGGGGCTTGGCACCGGGGAGCTGTTTTTT
>15|TRBD1|TRBJ1-4|-|TRBV5-8
CASSLSGTGNEKLFF
TGTGCCAGCAGCTTGTCTGGGACAGGGAATGAAAAACTGTTTTTT
>17|TRBD2|TRBJ2-1|once|TRBV5-1
CASSRGRGSGRAFEQFF
TGCGCCAGCAGCAGAGGTCGTGGTAGCGGGAGGGCGTTTGAGCAGTTCTTC
>13|-|TRBJ2-7|-|TRBV18
CASSPLASYEQYF
TGTGCCAGCTCACCTTTAGCCTCCTACGAGCAGTACTTC
>15|-|TRBJ1-5|-|TRBV30
CAWSVRLGAGQPQHF
TGTGCCTGGAGTGTACGATTGGGTGCTGGTCAGCCCCAGCATTTT
>16|TRBD1|TRBJ2-4|-|TRBV5-1
CASSLFQGAGENIQYF
TGCGCCAGCAGCTTGTTTCAGGGGGCGGGCGAAAACATTCAGTACTTC
>14|-|TRBJ1-2|-|TRBV6-2/TRBV6-3
CASSYSVEGGGYTF
TGTGCCAGCAGTTACTCGGTCGAAGGGGGAGGCTACACCTTC
>13|-|TRBJ1-1|-|TRBV11-2
CASSTQENTEAFF
TGTGCCAGCAGTACACAGGAGAACACTGAAGCTTTCTTT
>15|TRBD1|TRBJ2-3|-|TRBV19
CASSPLDRDTDTQYF
TGTGCCAGTAGCCCCTTGGACAGGGACACAGATACGCAGTATTTT
>11|-|TRBJ2-3|-|TRBV12-3/TRBV12-4
CATASPRGAYF
TGTGCCACCGCATCCCCGCGAGGGGCGTATTTT
>13|-|TRBJ1-1|-|TRBV10-3
CAISQEGDTEAFF
TGTGCCATCAGCCAGGAAGGGGACACTGAAGCTTTCTTT
>14|-|TRBJ2-7|few|TRBV9
CASSVGPGSYEQYF
TGTGCCAGCAGCGTAGGTCCGGGCTCCTACGAGCAGTACTTC
>12|-|TRBJ2-7|-|TRBV10-3
CAISGQGYEQYF
TGTGCCATCAGTGGGCAGGGGTACGAGCAGTACTTC
>17|-|TRBJ1-5|-|TRBV6-2/TRBV6-3
CASSSKGPPGTYQPQHF
TGTGCCAGCAGTTCCAAGGGACCCCCGGGGACCTATCAGCCCCAGCATTTT
>13|TRBD1|TRBJ1-2|few|TRBV29-1
CSVETGGNYGYTF
TGCAGCGTTGAAACAGGGGGCAACTATGGCTACACCTTC
>12|TRBD1|TRBJ2-1|-|TRBV5-1
CASRKTGDEQFF
TGCGCCAGCAGGAAGACAGGGGATGAGCAGTTCTTC
>12|-|TRBJ2-7|once|TRBV7-2
CASSPHRGEQYF
TGTGCCAGCAGCCCCCATCGTGGAGAGCAGTACTTC
>14|-|TRBJ1-2|once|TRBV11-2
CASSASDSNYGYTF
TGTGCCAGCAGCGCTTCGGACAGCAACTATGGCTACACCTTC
>14|TRBD1|TRBJ1-1|-|TRBV6-5
CASSYGDRDGEAFF
TGTGCCAGCAGTTACGGGGACAGGGACGGTGAAGCTTTCTTT
>12|-|TRBJ1-2|-|TRBV12-3/TRBV12-4
CASSSRTYGYTF
TGTGCCAGCAGTTCGAGGACCTATGGCTACACCTTC
>16|-|TRBJ1-5|-|TRBV18
CASSPVTLGSNQPQHF
TGTGCCAGCTCACCGGTCACCCTGGGTAGCAATCAGCCCCAGCATTTT
>14|-|TRBJ2-1|-|TRBV12-5
CASGIPGHLDEQFF
TGTGCTAGTGGAATACCGGGCCACCTTGATGAGCAGTTCTTC
>15|-|TRBJ2-3|-|TRBV5-1
CASSLPPAVGDTQYF
TGCGCCAGCAGCTTGCCTCCCGCGGTTGGGGATACGCAGTATTTT
>18|-|TRBJ2-6|-|TRBV25-1
CASSESAGRGSGANVLTF
TGTGCCAGCAGTGAAAGCGCGGGCAGGGGCTCTGGGGCCAACGTCCTGACTTTC
>13|-|TRBJ1-2|-|TRBV14
CASSQERNYGYTF
TGTGCCAGCAGCCAAGAAAGGAACTATGGCTACACCTTC
>15|TRBD2|TRBJ2-1|-|TRBV28
CASTPLAGGLDEQFF
TGTGCCAGCACCCCACTAGCGGGAGGACTCGATGAGCAGTTCTTC
>16|TRBD1|TRBJ2-1|-|TRBV5-1
CASRLFGTGRGNEQFF
TGCGCCAGCAGATTATTCGGGACAGGGCGAGGCAATGAGCAGTTCTTC
>16|-|TRBJ1-6|few|TRBV5-1
CASSSSGETYNSPLHF
TGCGCCAGCAGCTCCTCCGGGGAAACCTATAATTCACCCCTCCACTTT
>14|-|TRBJ2-1|-|TRBV6-5
CASTYRPRNNEQFF
TGTGCCAGCACCTACAGACCGAGAAACAATGAGCAGTTCTTC
>13|TRBD1|TRBJ2-7|-|TRBV7-9
CASSFGQGYEQYF
TGTGCCAGCAGCTTTGGACAGGGCTACGAGCAGTACTTC
>13|-|TRBJ1-2|-|TRBV5-5
CASSLQGRYGYTF
TGTGCCAGCAGCTTGCAGGGACGCTATGGCTACACCTTC
>15|-|TRBJ1-3|few|TRBV3-1/TRBV3-2
CASSQGQVAGNTIYF
TGTGCCAGCAGCCAAGGCCAGGTCGCGGGAAACACCATATATTTT
>15|-|TRBJ1-2|-|TRBV6-4
CASSPGPIGGIGYTF
TGTGCCAGCAGTCCGGGACCGATCGGCGGGATTGGCTACACCTTC
>18|TRBD1|TRBJ1-3|-|TRBV18
CASSPLLGQGGPGNTIYF
TGTGCCAGCTCACCCTTACTCGGACAGGGGGGACCTGGAAACACCATATATTTT
>13|-|TRBJ2-3|few|TRBV11-2
CASSKGHTDTQYF
TGTGCCAGCAGCAAGGGACATACGGATACGCAGTATTTT
>16|-|TRBJ2-1|-|TRBV7-9
CASSRAAGSIDNEQFF
TGTGCCAGCAGCCGTGCCGCGGGGTCTATCGACAATGAGCAGTTCTTC
>14|-|TRBJ1-1|few|TRBV6-5
CASSRGMVNTEAFF
TGTGCCAGCAGCCGAGGGATGGTGAACACTGAAGCTTTCTTT